This TCR beta chain was sequenced for a study of blood T cell repertoires in COVID-19. TCRdb's copy holds only in-frame clones and misses some; the assay was immunoSEQ multiplex PCR. The sample includes a few hundred thousand clones, roughly 90% of them seen just once. The TCR was taken from a young woman who had recovered from COVID-19. Sequences were obtained from PBMCs or T cells enriched from blood (not recorded which).

CDR3 region: CASSPQAGNTIYF. CDR3 bases: TGTGCCAGCAGCCCCCAGGCTGGAAACACCATATATTTT. The J gene is TRBJ1-3, the V gene TRBV7-9, with no clear D. Trimming left V 5 bases short and J 2 bases short, with 7 bases between. Looked up from germline, CDR1 is SEHNR and CDR2 is FQNEAQ (reference sequence). The CDR3 has 13 residues.